One and the same sample provided the 20 T cell receptor beta chains below, sequenced in a study of identical twins listed by TCRdb under 2016. The protocol used for the library was 5' RACE. Sequencing was carried out with an Illumina HiSeq 2000. TCRdb redid the processing of the public reads, applying fastp at Q25 and MiXCR, and retained in-frame beta chains. Here each entry gathers all rows of one CDR3 protein and keeps the most common genes and DNA. The sample table shows 690,000 or so distinct CDR3 sequences, and approximately 6% are seen once. Around 1.7% of the sample goes to the ten largest clones. The sample comprised naive T cells sorted from blood. In the paper's terms, the cell subset or site label means: cells isolated with a human naive T-cell isolation kit. These receptors were collected from a man aged 18 to 29 in good health.

The sample holds many counts of this clonotype. This chain links TRBV4-2 with TRBJ2-2; D is possibly TRBD2 (6 bases). The V and J ends lost 8 bases and 5 bases respectively, with 15 bases between them. Germline CDR1 and CDR2: LGHNA and YNFKEQ. The CDR3 runs to 14 residues. The CDR3 spells CASGYEGGTGELFF. DNA for the CDR3: TGTGCCAGCGGATACGAGGGAGGAACCGGGGAGCTGTTTTTT.

The chain links TRBV5-1 to TRBJ1-6; D perhaps matches TRBD1 (5 bases). With 3 bases removed from V and 14 bases from J, the gap between germline ends came to 15 bases. This CDR3 is 13 amino acids long. CDR1 and CDR2 from the germline V gene are SGHRS and YFSETQ. In nucleotides, the CDR3 is TGCGCCAGCAGCTGGGACCGGGACTCTACCCTCCACTTT. This codes for CASSWDRDSTLHF. Based on the CDR3 plus reference TRBV5-1 and TRBJ1-6, the full variable domain is KAGVTQTPRYLIKTRGQQVTLSCSPISGHRSVSWYQQTPGQGLQFLFEYFSETQRNKGNFPGRFSGRQFSNSRSEMNVSTLELGDSALYLCASSWDRDSTLHFGNGTRLTVT.

This sequence joins TRBV7-9 and TRBJ2-5, with 11 bases lining up with TRBD2. V shed 5 bases, J shed 5 bases, and the junction held 10 bases outside the gene matches. This CDR3 region has 16 residues. Germline values: CDR1 SEHNR, CDR2 FQNEAQ (reference sequence). This CDR3 reads CASSPPTSGTFETQYF. As DNA, the CDR3 is TGTGCCAGCAGCCCACCGACTAGCGGGACTTTCGAGACCCAGTACTTC. Together with reference TRBV7-9 and TRBJ2-5, the CDR3 gives the full variable domain: DTGVSQNPRHKITKRGQNVTFRCDPISEHNRLYWYRQTLGQGPEFLTYFQNEAQLEKSRLLSDRFSAERPKGSFSTLEIQRTEQGDSAMYLCASSPPTSGTFETQYFGPGTRLLVL.

The sample holds many counts of this clonotype. CDR3 DNA sequence: TGTGCCAGCAGCAGGACCTTCGACTACGAGCAGTACTTC. Residues: CASSRTFDYEQYF. The chain links TRBV7-2 to TRBJ2-7; D gene unclear. The CDR3 covers 13 residues. CDR1 and CDR2 (germline): SGHTA, FQGNSA. Trimming stripped 5 bases from V and 3 bases from J, with 11 bases between.

This rearrangement joins TRBV6-5 to TRBJ2-2; no clear D gene. With 2 bases removed from V and 7 bases from J, the gap between germline ends came to 11 bases. Per germline, CDR1 MNHEY and CDR2 SVGAGI. CDR3 length equals 14 residues. The CDR3 DNA follows: TGTGCCAGCAGTTACAGGGCCGTCGGCGGGGAGCTGTTTTTT. Translated: CASSYRAVGGELFF.

The DNA of the CDR3 is TGTGCCAGCAGCTCTCGAGCAATCGGGCAGTTCTTC. Amino acid sequence: CASSSRAIGQFF. The chain has TRBV7-9 and TRBJ2-1; no clear D gene. V dropped 4 bases and J dropped 12 bases, with 13 bases sitting between them. CDR3 size: 12 residues. The germline gives CDR1 SEHNR, CDR2 FQNEAQ (reference sequence).

This clonotype was counted between two and nine times. The V gene is TRBV18, the J gene TRBJ1-2; D is undetermined. Trimming shortened V by 4 bases and J by 11 bases, and 11 bases separated the two germline ends. Germline CDR1 is KGHSH and CDR2 is LQKENI. The length of the CDR3 is 11 residues. The DNA of the CDR3 is TGTGCCAGCTCACAATTCAGTACTTACACCTTC. Its protein product is CASSQFSTYTF.

This clonotype appeared a few times. The chain uses TRBV29-1 and TRBJ2-2; D ambiguous. The germline V gene encodes CDR1 SQVTM and CDR2 ANQGSEA. V was cut by 3 bases and J by 7 bases, with 12 bases left in between. The CDR3 is made up of 13 amino acids. The CDR3 region has the DNA TGCAGCGTTGATCTTTTGGGCGGCGGGGAGCTGTTTTTT. This gives the protein CSVDLLGGGELFF.

Many counts were recorded for this clonotype. The chain couples TRBV2 to TRBJ2-1, with no clear D. The CDR3 sequence is 15 residues long. CDR1 and CDR2 (germline): SNHLY, FYNNEI. The V end was cut by 2 bases, the J end by 11 bases, with 19 bases between. The CDR3 protein is CASSEIPLPFPQQFF. In DNA form, the CDR3 reads TGTGCCAGCAGTGAAATCCCCCTCCCGTTCCCACAGCAGTTCTTC. The entire variable domain, with the rest obtained from reference TRBV2 and TRBJ2-1, is as follows: EPEVTQTPSHQVTQMGQEVILRCVPISNHLYFYWYRQILGQKVEFLVSFYNNEISEKSEIFDDQFSVERPDGSNFTLKIRSTKLEDSAMYFCASSEIPLPFPQQFFGPGTRLTVL.

The chain uses TRBV12-3 or TRBV12-4 and TRBJ2-3, with no clear D. CDR3 length: 16 amino acids. V lost 6 bases, J lost 4 bases, and 20 bases lay in between. CDR3 protein: CASSPLDSTRADTQYF. The CDR3 DNA reads as TGTGCCAGCAGCCCGCTCGACTCGACAAGAGCAGATACGCAGTATTTT.

The chain joins TRBV5-6 to TRBJ2-7; maybe TRBD2 (6 bases). CDR3 length: 13 amino acids. V was clipped by 2 bases and J by 5 bases, with 11 bases between them. Germline-derived CDR1 and CDR2 are SGHDT and YYEEEE. CDR3 amino acids: CASSLLAVHEQYF. CDR3 nucleotide sequence: TGTGCCAGCAGCTTATTAGCGGTCCACGAGCAGTACTTC.

This clonotype was seen repeatedly, ten times or more. This rearrangement joins TRBV12-3 or TRBV12-4 to TRBJ2-1; 7 nucleotides line up with TRBD2. V shed 6 bases, J shed 6 bases, and the junction held 8 bases outside the gene matches. The CDR3 runs 14 residues. The CDR3 sequence: CASRYELAGNEQFF. CDR3 DNA sequence: TGTGCCAGCAGATACGAGTTAGCGGGCAATGAGCAGTTCTTC.

This clonotype was recorded a few times. The chain has TRBV10-3 and TRBJ2-7; possibly TRBD1 or TRBD2 for D (5 bases each). The CDR3 extends over 14 amino acids. The V gene lost 0 bases and the J gene lost 6 bases, with 12 bases spanning the gap. CDR1 and CDR2 from the germline V gene are ENHRY and SYGVKD. The CDR3 DNA reads TGTGCCATCAGTGAGTCCGGGACCGCCAGCGAGCAGTACTTC. Residues: CAISESGTASEQYF.

This clonotype has a handful of counts. J is TRBJ1-1 and V is TRBV27, with a tentative D call TRBD1 (5 bases). CDR3 length: 11 residues. Germline assignment: CDR1 MNHEY and CDR2 SMNVEV (reference sequence). Deletions cut 9 bases from V and 5 bases from J, with 10 bases between. The CDR3 DNA reads TGTGCCAGTGGGGGGGGGACTGAAGCTTTCTTT. It yields the protein CASGGGTEAFF.

This clonotype was detected a few times. The chain has TRBV20-1 and TRBJ2-7; no clear D gene. The V end lost 6 bases, the J end lost 7 bases, and 13 bases lay between the germline ends. Germline CDR1 reads DFQATT; CDR2 reads SNEGSKA (reference sequence). This CDR3 comprises 11 residues. The CDR3 sequence is CSAGPLWEQYF. CDR3 bases: TGCAGTGCCGGACCTCTCTGGGAGCAGTACTTC.

This clonotype was counted ten times or more. The gene calls are TRBV29-1 and TRBJ1-1; 7 bases are a match to TRBD1. Germline V gene lookup returns CDR1 SQVTM and CDR2 ANQGSEA. CDR3 length: 12 residues. V shed 6 bases, J shed 5 bases, and the junction held 6 bases outside the gene matches. CDR3 sequence: CSVTGLGTEAFF. CDR3 coding DNA: TGCAGCGTGACAGGGCTAGGAACTGAAGCTTTCTTT.

This clonotype appeared many times. Here the CDR3 DNA reads TGTGCCAGCAGCTTAGTCCCCTCTTCCTACGAGCAGTACGTC. Protein product: CASSLVPSSYEQYV. V usage is TRBV7-2 and J usage is TRBJ2-7, with D unresolved. This CDR3 is 14 amino acids long. V dropped 1 base and J dropped 1 base, with 8 bases sitting between them. Per the germline V gene, CDR1 is SGHTA and CDR2 is FQGNSA.

The sample holds many counts of this clonotype. V usage is TRBV2 and J usage is TRBJ2-2; 8 bases line up with TRBD2. Germline V gene sequence: CDR1 SNHLY, CDR2 FYNNEI. Trimming removed 8 bases from V and 3 bases from J; junction bases left unmatched: 14. This CDR3 region has 17 residues. CDR3: CASAASGAGVYTGELFF. The CDR3 coding sequence is TGTGCCAGCGCTGCCTCGGGAGCGGGAGTTTACACCGGGGAGCTGTTTTTT.

This clonotype was detected a few times. This chain links TRBV10-3 with TRBJ2-5; 9 bases align to TRBD1. Germline CDR1 and CDR2: ENHRY and SYGVKD. Germline trimming cut 4 bases from V and 2 bases from J; bases unmatched to any gene: 11. The CDR3 has 17 residues. The CDR3 coding sequence is TGTGCCATCAGTGTAAGCCGGGACAGGGACCGTCAAGAGACCCAGTACTTC. Translation gives CAISVSRDRDRQETQYF.

This clonotype was seen many times. The CDR3 coding sequence is TGTGCCAGCAGTTGGACGGTAAAAGAGACCCAGTACTTC. Translated: CASSWTVKETQYF. The chain links TRBV28 to TRBJ2-5; D is uncertain. This CDR3 contains 13 residues. Trimming left V 4 bases short and J 3 bases short, with 9 bases between. Per germline, CDR1 MDHEN and CDR2 SYDVKM.